This TCR beta chain was found in a study of shared T cell receptors in the human thymus. V lost 1 base to trimming and J lost 3 bases; unmatched junction nucleotides: 7. The CDR3 sequence is 18 residues long. Germline CDR1 reads MGHRA; CDR2 reads YSYEKL. The repertoire was sequenced with immunoSEQ multiplex PCR; TCRdb's copy has only in-frame clones and lacks some. The sample consists of 700,000 to 750,000 clones, 70% to 90% of them appearing once. Another study also made use of these data, one on human thymus T cells. That work adds: All donors were healthy Finnish infants who were undergoing corrective surgery to treat congenital heart defects. Thymus was obtained from resections taken during corrective heart surgery. Thymic and blood repertoires seemed to show skewed V and J gene use.

The TCR was taken from a girl under two years old with a congenital heart defect. Sample: thymocytes. The chain joins TRBV4-1 to TRBJ2-2; 11 nucleotides align to TRBD2. The CDR3 loop is CASSQGSGGGSDTGELFF. In DNA form, the CDR3 reads TGCGCCAGCAGCCAAGGTAGCGGGGGGGGTAGCGACACCGGGGAGCTGTTTTTT.